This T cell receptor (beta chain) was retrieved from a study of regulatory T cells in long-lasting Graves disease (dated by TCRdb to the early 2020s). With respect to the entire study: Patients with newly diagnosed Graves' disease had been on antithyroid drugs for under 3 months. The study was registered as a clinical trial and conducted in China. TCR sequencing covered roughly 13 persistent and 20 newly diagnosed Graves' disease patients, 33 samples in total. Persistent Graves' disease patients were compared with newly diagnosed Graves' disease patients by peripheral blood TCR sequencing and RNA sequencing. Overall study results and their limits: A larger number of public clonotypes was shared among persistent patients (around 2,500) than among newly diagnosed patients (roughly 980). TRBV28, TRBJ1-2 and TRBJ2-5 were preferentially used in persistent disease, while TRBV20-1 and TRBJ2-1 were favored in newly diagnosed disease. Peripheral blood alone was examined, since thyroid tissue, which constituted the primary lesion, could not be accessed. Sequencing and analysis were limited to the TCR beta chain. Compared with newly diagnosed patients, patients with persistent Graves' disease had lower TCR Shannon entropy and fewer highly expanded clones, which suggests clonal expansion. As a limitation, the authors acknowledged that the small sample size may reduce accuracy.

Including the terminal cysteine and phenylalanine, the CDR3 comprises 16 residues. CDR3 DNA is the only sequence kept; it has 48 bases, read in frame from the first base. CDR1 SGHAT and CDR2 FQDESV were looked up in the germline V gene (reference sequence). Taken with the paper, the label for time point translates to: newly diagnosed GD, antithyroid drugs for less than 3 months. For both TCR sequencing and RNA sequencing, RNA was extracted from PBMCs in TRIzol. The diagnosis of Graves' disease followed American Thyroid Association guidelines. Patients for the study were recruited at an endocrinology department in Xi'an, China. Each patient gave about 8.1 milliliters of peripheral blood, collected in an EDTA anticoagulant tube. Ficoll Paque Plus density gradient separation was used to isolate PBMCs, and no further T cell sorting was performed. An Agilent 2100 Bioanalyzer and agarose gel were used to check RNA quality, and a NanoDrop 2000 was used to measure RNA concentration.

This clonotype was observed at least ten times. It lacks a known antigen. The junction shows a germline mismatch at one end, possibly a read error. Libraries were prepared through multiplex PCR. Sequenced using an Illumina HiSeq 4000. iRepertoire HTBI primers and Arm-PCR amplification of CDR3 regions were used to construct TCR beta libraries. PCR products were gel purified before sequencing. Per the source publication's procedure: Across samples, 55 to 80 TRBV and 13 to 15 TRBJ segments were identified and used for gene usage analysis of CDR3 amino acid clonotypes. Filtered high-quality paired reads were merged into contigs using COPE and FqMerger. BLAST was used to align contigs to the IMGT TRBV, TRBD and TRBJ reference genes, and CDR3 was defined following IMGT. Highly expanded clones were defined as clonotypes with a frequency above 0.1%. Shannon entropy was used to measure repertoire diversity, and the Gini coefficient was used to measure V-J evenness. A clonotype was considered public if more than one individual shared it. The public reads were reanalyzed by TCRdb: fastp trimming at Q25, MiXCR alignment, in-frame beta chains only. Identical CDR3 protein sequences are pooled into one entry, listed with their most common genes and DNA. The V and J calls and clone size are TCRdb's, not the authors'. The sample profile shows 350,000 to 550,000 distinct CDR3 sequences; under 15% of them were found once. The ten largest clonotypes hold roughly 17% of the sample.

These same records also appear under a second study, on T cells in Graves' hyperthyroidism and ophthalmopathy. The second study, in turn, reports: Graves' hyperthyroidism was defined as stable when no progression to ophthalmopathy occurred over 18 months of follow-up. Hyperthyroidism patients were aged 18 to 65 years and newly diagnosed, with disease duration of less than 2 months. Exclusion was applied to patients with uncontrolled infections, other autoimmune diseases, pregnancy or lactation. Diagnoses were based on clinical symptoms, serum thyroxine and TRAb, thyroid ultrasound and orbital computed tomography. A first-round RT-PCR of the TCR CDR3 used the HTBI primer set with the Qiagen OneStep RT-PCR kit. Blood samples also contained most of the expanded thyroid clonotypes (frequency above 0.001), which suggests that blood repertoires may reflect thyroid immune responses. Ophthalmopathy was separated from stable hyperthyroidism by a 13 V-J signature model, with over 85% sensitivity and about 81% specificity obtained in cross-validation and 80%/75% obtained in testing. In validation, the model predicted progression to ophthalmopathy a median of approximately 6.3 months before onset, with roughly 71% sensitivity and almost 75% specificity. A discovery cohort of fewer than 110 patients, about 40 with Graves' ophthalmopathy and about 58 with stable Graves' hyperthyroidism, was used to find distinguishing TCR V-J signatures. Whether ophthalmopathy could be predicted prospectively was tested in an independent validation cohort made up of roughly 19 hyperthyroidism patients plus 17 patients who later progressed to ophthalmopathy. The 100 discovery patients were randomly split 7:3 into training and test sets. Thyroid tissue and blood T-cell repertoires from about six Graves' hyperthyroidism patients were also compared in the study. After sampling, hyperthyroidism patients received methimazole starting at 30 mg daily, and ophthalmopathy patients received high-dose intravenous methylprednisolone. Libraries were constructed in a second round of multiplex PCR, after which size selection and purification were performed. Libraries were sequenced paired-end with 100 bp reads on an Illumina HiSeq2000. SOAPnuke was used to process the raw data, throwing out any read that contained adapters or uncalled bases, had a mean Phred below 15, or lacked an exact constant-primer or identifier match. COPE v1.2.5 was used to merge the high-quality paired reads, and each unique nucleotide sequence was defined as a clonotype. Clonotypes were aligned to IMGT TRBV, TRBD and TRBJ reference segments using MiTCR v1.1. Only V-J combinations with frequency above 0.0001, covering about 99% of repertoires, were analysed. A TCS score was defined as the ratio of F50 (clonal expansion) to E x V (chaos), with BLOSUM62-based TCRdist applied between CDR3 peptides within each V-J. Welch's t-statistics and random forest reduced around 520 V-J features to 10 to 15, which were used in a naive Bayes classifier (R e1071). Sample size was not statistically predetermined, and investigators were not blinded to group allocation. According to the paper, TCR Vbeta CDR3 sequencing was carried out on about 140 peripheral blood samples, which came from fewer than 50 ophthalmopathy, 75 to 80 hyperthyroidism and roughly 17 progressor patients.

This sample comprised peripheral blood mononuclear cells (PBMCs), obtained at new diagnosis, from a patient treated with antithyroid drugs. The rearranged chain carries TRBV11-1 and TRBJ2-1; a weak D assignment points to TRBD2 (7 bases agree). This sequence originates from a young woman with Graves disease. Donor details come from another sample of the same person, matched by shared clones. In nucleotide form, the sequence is TGTGCCAGCAGCACCCCGGGGGGCGGCTCCAACAATGAGCAGTTCTTC. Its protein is CASSTPGGGSNNEQFF.